The 25 T cell receptor beta chains presented below share a single source sample, sequenced in a study of T-cell memory formation after mild COVID-19 (dated by TCRdb to the early 2020s). Library preparation was by 5' RACE. TCRdb lists the instrument as Illumina NovaSeq 6000. TCRdb passed the public sequencing reads through fastp at Q25 and MiXCR, retaining productive beta sequences. Identical CDR3 protein sequences are pooled into one entry, listed with their most common genes and DNA. The sample yields fewer than 600,000 distinct CDR3 sequences; about 20% were counted once. Jointly, the top ten make up roughly 9.1% of the sample. The sequencing input was PBMCs or a T cell subset sorted from them (not recorded which). All receptors come from an adult woman who had mild COVID-19 (a few samples of this study predate the infection). The sample titles of this study are shuffled in the database, so cell type and time point are left out; the donor was told from shared clones.

In this sample, this clonotype turned up many times. The DNA of the CDR3 is TGCGCCAGCAGCTTGGCCCCGGGACAGGTGAAAAACATTCAGTACTTC. Translation: CASSLAPGQVKNIQYF. V and J are TRBV5-1 and TRBJ2-4; 8 nucleotides match TRBD1. CDR1 is SGHRS, CDR2 YFSETQ, per germline. The V and J ends lost 0 bases and 4 bases, in that order; junction bases with no gene match: 6. The CDR3 is 16 amino acids.

This sequence joins TRBV10-3 and TRBJ1-1; TRBD1 matches 7 bases. V gave up 4 bases and J gave up 7 bases; unmatched junction bases: 9. This CDR3 is built from 14 residues. Germline V gene sequence: CDR1 ENHRY, CDR2 SYGVKD. The CDR3 region is CAISVTGVSSEAFF. The CDR3 DNA is TGTGCCATCAGTGTAACAGGGGTTTCCAGTGAAGCTTTCTTT.

This clonotype was observed a few times. V and J are TRBV12-3 or TRBV12-4 and TRBJ2-4, with TRBD1 matching over 8 bases. After removal of 8 bases from V and 8 bases from J, the junction contained 11 bases not matched to a gene. The CDR3 totals 14 residues. CDR3 region: CASRWTGREDIQYF. In nucleotides, the CDR3 is TGTGCCAGCCGATGGACAGGGCGAGAGGACATTCAGTACTTC.

The chain recombines TRBV20-1 with TRBJ1-1; D is unresolved. V gave up 6 bases and J gave up 1 base, with 15 bases separating them. CDR1 DFQATT and CDR2 SNEGSKA come from the germline V gene (reference sequence). The CDR3 is made up of 14 amino acids. The CDR3 DNA sequence: TGCAGTGCCCCTTCGTGGGAGGGGAACACTGAAGCTTTCTTT. The encoded protein is CSAPSWEGNTEAFF.

The chain carries TRBV4-2 and TRBJ2-7; D might be TRBD2 (6 bases). Trimming took off 1 base at V and 6 bases at J, with 13 bases between the two ends. Per the germline V gene, CDR1 is LGHNA and CDR2 is YNFKEQ. This CDR3 has 14 amino acids. The CDR3 DNA sequence: TGTGCCAGCAGCCAAGCGGGAGAGGTAGCCGAGCAGTACTTC. This gives the protein CASSQAGEVAEQYF.

V gene TRBV20-1 combines with J gene TRBJ2-7, with D possibly being TRBD2 (6 bases). The CDR3 spans 14 residues. The V and J ends lost 4 bases and 2 bases respectively, with 15 bases between them. Germline V gives CDR1 DFQATT, CDR2 SNEGSKA (reference sequence). The CDR3 DNA reads as TGCAGTGCTAACGTGGGGACGGGGGCCTACGAGCAGTACTTC. Its translation is CSANVGTGAYEQYF.

The chain is built from TRBV15 and TRBJ1-5; D gene uncertain. The CDR3 totals 12 residues. V lost 0 bases and J lost 6, with 3 bases in between. The germline V gene has CDR1 LNHNV and CDR2 YYDKDF (reference sequence). CDR3 sequence reads: CATSRDRQPQHF. The CDR3 DNA reads as TGTGCCACCAGCAGAGATCGTCAGCCCCAGCATTTT.

The chain joins TRBV6-5 to TRBJ2-5; TRBD1 matches 10 bases. Germline CDR1 is MNHEY and CDR2 is SVGAGI. CDR3 length: 13 residues. V lost 7 bases, J lost 7 bases, and 6 bases stayed unmatched. As DNA, the CDR3 is TGTGCCAGCACCCCCGGGACAGGGGCGACCCAGTACTTC. Translation gives CASTPGTGATQYF.

V usage is TRBV24-1 and J usage is TRBJ2-3; D is unclear. Looked up from germline, CDR1 is KGHDR and CDR2 is SFDVKD. The CDR3 length is 14 residues. V was clipped by 9 bases and J by 3 bases, with 15 bases between them. CDR3 bases: TGTGCCACCTCGTCGTCCACAGCTACAGATACGCAGTATTTT. Encoded protein: CATSSSTATDTQYF.

This rearrangement joins TRBV24-1 to TRBJ1-2, with D unclear. The CDR3 totals 12 residues. CDR1 is KGHDR and CDR2 is SFDVKD in the germline V gene. V gave up 2 bases and J gave up 5 bases, with 5 bases separating them. CDR3 in DNA: TGTGCCACCAGTGATTCGACGTATGGCTACACCTTC. This codes for CATSDSTYGYTF.

This sequence joins TRBV15 and TRBJ2-7, with D perhaps matching TRBD2 (5 bases). V was clipped by 3 bases and J by 1 base, with 13 bases between them. Germline CDR1 LNHNV, CDR2 YYDKDF (reference sequence). This CDR3 region has 15 residues. The CDR3 region is CATSSDYRESYEQYF. Written as DNA, the CDR3 is TGTGCCACCAGCAGCGACTATAGAGAATCCTACGAGCAGTACTTC.

This clonotype was picked up a small number of times. The gene calls are TRBV2 and TRBJ2-3; no definite D call. Germline lookup yields CDR1 SNHLY and CDR2 FYNNEI. V was shortened by 6 bases and J by 4 bases, with 14 bases between the two germline ends. The CDR3 spans 14 residues. The CDR3 DNA is TGTGCCAGCAGAAGTGGCTTAGGCGCAGATACGCAGTATTTT. Amino acids: CASRSGLGADTQYF.

This chain joins TRBV7-2 and TRBJ2-5; the match to TRBD2 covers 8 bases. CDR3 length: 15 amino acids. Looked up from germline, CDR1 is SGHTA and CDR2 is FQGNSA. V trimming: 5 bases; J trimming: 4 bases; junction bases outside the gene matches: 9. The CDR3 DNA reads TGTGCCAGCAGCCCATCGGGGGGGCCGGGAGAGACCCAGTACTTC. Encoded protein: CASSPSGGPGETQYF.

V usage is TRBV2 and J usage is TRBJ2-5; 9 bases are a match to TRBD1. CDR3 length: 12 amino acids. V trimming: 10 bases; J trimming: 6 bases; junction bases outside the gene matches: 6. Germline CDR1 is SNHLY and CDR2 is FYNNEI. The chain's CDR3 is CAIRDRVKTQYF. The DNA for the CDR3 is TGTGCCATCCGGGACAGGGTTAAGACCCAGTACTTC.

V is TRBV18 and J is TRBJ1-5; D might be TRBD1 (5 bases). The V and J ends lost 6 bases and 8 bases respectively, with 23 bases between them. In germline, CDR1 is KGHSH, CDR2 LQKENI. There are 16 residues in the CDR3. The chain's CDR3 is CASSTDLGRGDEPQHF. In DNA form, the CDR3 reads TGTGCCAGCTCGACTGATCTCGGCCGTGGGGACGAGCCCCAGCATTTT.

The chain combines TRBV2 with TRBJ1-1; D gene ambiguous. Trimming took 2 bases from V and 11 from J, leaving 9 bases between them. In germline, CDR1 is SNHLY, CDR2 FYNNEI. The CDR3 extends over 11 amino acids. The CDR3 nucleotides read TGTGCCAGCAGTGAATTACGCCAGGCTTTCTTT. Protein sequence: CASSELRQAFF.

V gene TRBV21-1 combines with J gene TRBJ1-4. TRBV21-1 is reported as a pseudogene. The CDR3 consists of 15 residues. This CDR3 is CASSKERRQAAKLFF. CDR3 DNA: TGTGCCAGCAGCAAAGAGAGACGGCAGGCCGCAAAACTGTTTTTT.

The CDR3 nucleotides read TGTGCCTGGGATCAGGGACAAGAGACCCAGTACTTC. This encodes CAWDQGQETQYF. The chain has TRBV30 and TRBJ2-5, with D perhaps TRBD1 (5 bases). The CDR3 has 12 amino acids. Germline V CDR1 and CDR2: GTSNPN, SVGIG (reference sequence). V lost 5 bases and J 2 bases, leaving 9 bases between the germline ends.

This chain joins TRBV6-5 and TRBJ1-2; TRBD1 agrees at 9 bases. Germline lookup yields CDR1 MNHEY and CDR2 SVGAGI. The V segment lost 8 bases and the J segment 1 base; nucleotides outside the gene matches: 8. This CDR3 has 15 amino acids. The CDR3, as DNA: TGTGCCAGCTTACCCGGACAGGGGAGTAACTATGGCTACACCTTC. Amino acids: CASLPGQGSNYGYTF.

This clonotype was observed a few times. The gene calls are TRBV5-1 and TRBJ2-7; D uncertain. Trimming pared 4 bases from V and 6 bases from J, leaving 11 bases between. Germline loops: CDR1 SGHRS, CDR2 YFSETQ. The CDR3 consists of 12 residues. As DNA, the CDR3 is TGCGCCAGCAGCCCCTCGGGTGGCGAGCAGTACTTC. Amino acid sequence: CASSPSGGEQYF.

V usage is TRBV3-1 and J usage is TRBJ1-1; a weak D match, TRBD1 (6 bases). CDR3 length: 15 amino acids. V was trimmed by 4 bases and J by 4 bases, leaving 16 bases between them. Germline loops: CDR1 LGHDT, CDR2 YNNKEL (reference sequence). The CDR3: CASSLGPQGPTEAFF. The DNA for the CDR3 is TGTGCCAGCAGCCTAGGGCCTCAGGGGCCCACTGAAGCTTTCTTT.

This clonotype has a count of ten or more. The chain combines TRBV7-2 with TRBJ2-7, with TRBD2 as a possible D gene (6 bases). Germline CDR1 reads SGHTA; CDR2 reads FQGNSA. The CDR3 contains 12 residues. Trimming cost V 5 bases and J 3 bases, with 8 bases left between them. CDR3 DNA sequence: TGTGCCAGCAGCCCCGGGGGCTACGAGCAGTACTTC. Protein: CASSPGGYEQYF.

The rearrangement uses TRBV7-9 and TRBJ2-1; 8 bases map to TRBD2. The CDR3 is 18 amino acids. Germline trimming cut 5 bases from V and 3 bases from J; bases unmatched to any gene: 15. Germline-derived CDR1 and CDR2 are SEHNR and FQNEAQ (reference sequence). The CDR3 sequence: CASSPQRRQREYYNEQFF. The CDR3 DNA is TGTGCCAGCAGCCCCCAAAGGAGGCAGCGGGAGTACTACAATGAGCAGTTCTTC.

This clonotype occurred a few times. The chain links TRBV20-1 to TRBJ1-1; TRBD1 matches at 7 bases. In germline, CDR1 is DFQATT, CDR2 SNEGSKA (reference sequence). With 4 bases clipped from V and 3 bases from J, the junction kept 11 bases outside the gene matches. CDR3 length equals 15 residues. CDR3 protein: CSAKTLTGYDTEAFF. The CDR3 DNA reads as TGCAGTGCTAAGACCTTGACAGGGTATGACACTGAAGCTTTCTTT.

The V and J genes are TRBV30 and TRBJ2-7, with a tentative D call TRBD2 (6 bases). Germline CDR1 and CDR2: GTSNPN and SVGIG (reference sequence). Between the trimmed V and J ends, which lost 2 bases and 12 bases, there was a span of 17 bases. The length of the CDR3 is 12 residues. The CDR3: CAWSPVGGAAYF. DNA for the CDR3: TGTGCCTGGAGTCCAGTCGGGGGAGCGGCGTACTTC.